A selection of T cell receptor beta chains follows, all from one sample in a study of T cell repertoires in cytomegalovirus infection. In TCRdb, the reads were re-called with MiXCR into one record per CDR3 protein. The sample lists a few hundred thousand distinct CDR3 sequences; about a sixth were seen once. Sequencing was done on a sample of PBMCs. Every receptor here comes from a human donor in good health (CMV status not recorded). Some clones in this sample may be carry-over from other donors' samples. Each CDR3 is given with its conserved first and last residue. D genes are given only for firm matches.

V	D	J	CDR3
TRBV7-2	TRBD2	TRBJ2-5	CASSLVGSGGSAETQYF
TRBV3-1	TRBD1	TRBJ2-1	CASSQAGGRYEQFF
TRBV19	TRBD1	TRBJ2-1	CASSIDLRDRGTNEQFF
TRBV6-6	NA	TRBJ1-4	CASSYVVGGSNEKLFF
TRBV19	NA	TRBJ2-2	CASSITGRNTGELFF
TRBV11-2	NA	TRBJ2-1	CASSLRVATEQFF
TRBV4-3	NA	TRBJ2-3	CASSQAGGPTDTQYF
TRBV12-3/TRBV12-4	NA	TRBJ1-5	CASSLARQPQHF
TRBV5-1	TRBD1	TRBJ1-6	CASKQVGTGVSPLHF
TRBV15	TRBD2	TRBJ2-3	CATSRGGLLTDTQYF
TRBV2	NA	TRBJ1-5	CASTISNQPQHF
TRBV5-5	TRBD2	TRBJ2-3	CASSPGLAVLTDTQYF
TRBV7-2	NA	TRBJ2-1	CASSPRGGNEQFF
TRBV6-1	NA	TRBJ1-1	CASRVQFTEAFF
TRBV19	TRBD1	TRBJ1-1	CASLDRTGMNTEAFF
TRBV7-9	NA	TRBJ1-5	CASSSWGQPQHF
TRBV20-1	TRBD2	TRBJ2-1	CSASPALAGVYNEQFF
TRBV2	NA	TRBJ2-7	CASSEAWGVEQYF
TRBV6-1	NA	TRBJ1-2	CASSERIPYGYTF
TRBV5-1	NA	TRBJ2-1	CASSQGDTMANEQFF
TRBV11-2	TRBD1	TRBJ1-2	CASSLELNRGCTF
TRBV28	NA	TRBJ2-5	CASSTPSAQETQYF
TRBV12-3/TRBV12-4	NA	TRBJ2-1	CASSLDISYNEQFF
TRBV7-9	NA	TRBJ1-1	CASSPVAGPTTEAFF
TRBV7-2	NA	TRBJ1-1	CASSVSGSRNTEAFF
TRBV7-6	NA	TRBJ2-7	CASSPGQLYEQYF
TRBV7-8	NA	TRBJ2-5	CASSRGTVQETQYF
TRBV11-2	NA	TRBJ2-7	CASSPLVGPREQYF
TRBV7-2	NA	TRBJ1-2	CASSLRFGGNYGYTF
TRBV29-1	TRBD1	TRBJ2-7	CSVDGQGVYEQYF
TRBV24-1	TRBD1	TRBJ2-5	CATRGSPGQGGETQYF
TRBV7-8	TRBD1	TRBJ1-2	CASSLFTGADGYTF